Below, 16 T cell receptor beta chains from the same sample are listed, as sequenced in a study of T cells in Graves' hyperthyroidism and ophthalmopathy. The investigators amplified TCR beta CDR3 regions from RNA transcripts. The HTBI primer set served for first-round RT-PCR of the TCR CDR3. TCRdb reprocessed the multiplex PCR reads with MiXCR, giving one entry per CDR3 protein. The profile covers some 600,000 distinct CDR3 sequences, with about 15% appearing a single time and about 5.8% taken by the ten largest. Sequences were obtained from blood. These receptor sequences come from a woman under 40 with Graves' hyperthyroidism that later progressed to Graves' ophthalmopathy.

Worth noting for this clonotype: At one of its ends the junction is not consistent with the germline gene, which may arise from a read error. The chain employs TRBV2 and TRBJ2-4; no clear D. Germline V gives CDR1 SNHLY, CDR2 FYNNEI. CDR3 length: 16 residues. CDR3 bases: TGTGCCAGCAGTGAAGCGGGCGGAGCCCCCAAAAGCATTCAGTACTTC. Amino acid sequence: CASSEAGGAPKSIQYF.

This clonotype was seen at least ten times. V is TRBV2 and J is TRBJ1-5, with D possibly matching TRBD1 (5 bases). V was clipped by 3 bases and J by 7 bases, with 10 bases between them. CDR1 is SNHLY, CDR2 FYNNEI, per germline. CDR3 length: 13 residues. CDR3 sequence reads: CASSDGGEQPQHF. CDR3 DNA: TGTGCCAGCAGTGATGGAGGGGAGCAGCCCCAGCATTTT.

At least ten counts were recorded for this clonotype. This chain joins TRBV4-3 and TRBJ2-7; 8 nucleotides line up with TRBD2. The V gene's germline CDR1 is LGHNA and CDR2 YSLEER. The CDR3 spans 15 residues. V was pared by 3 bases and J by 1 base, with 5 bases of the junction left unmatched. The CDR3 sequence is CASSQAPGGSYEQYF. In nucleotides, the CDR3 is TGCGCCAGCAGCCAGGCCCCGGGGGGGTCCTACGAGCAGTACTTC.

This clonotype showed up many times. The chain carries TRBV10-1 and TRBJ2-2, with 11 bases fitting TRBD1. Losses at the gene ends were 3 bases for V and 1 base for J; bases not matched to a gene: 1. Germline V gene lookup returns CDR1 WNHNN and CDR2 SYGVQD (reference sequence). This CDR3 has 16 amino acids. CDR3 in amino acids: CASSDGTGGNTGELFF. The CDR3 region has the DNA TGCGCCAGCAGTGACGGGACAGGGGGGAACACCGGGGAGCTGTTTTTT.

This clonotype was seen repeatedly, ten times or more. The J gene is TRBJ2-1, the V gene TRBV12-3 or TRBV12-4; D perhaps matches TRBD2 (6 bases). V was clipped by 1 base and J by 7 bases, with 14 bases between them. This CDR3 comprises 15 residues. CDR3 loop: CASSLGWARGNEQFF. As DNA, the CDR3 is TGTGCCAGCAGTTTAGGGTGGGCTCGGGGGAATGAGCAGTTCTTC.

This clonotype was counted at least ten times. This rearrangement joins TRBV10-3 to TRBJ1-1, with 7 bases aligning to TRBD1. The CDR3 is 14 amino acids. Germline CDR1 and CDR2: ENHRY and SYGVKD. After removal of 8 bases from V and 0 bases from J, the junction contained 6 bases not matched to a gene. CDR3 in amino acids: CAIGTDPMNTEAFF. The CDR3 nucleotides are TGTGCCATCGGGACAGACCCAATGAACACTGAAGCTTTCTTT.

This clonotype was counted at least ten times. The chain joins TRBV2 to TRBJ1-2; no clear D gene. Germline V gene sequence: CDR1 SNHLY, CDR2 FYNNEI. Trimming shortened V by 1 base and J by 7 bases, and 4 bases separated the two germline ends. The CDR3 covers 11 residues. CDR3 in amino acids: CASSEGAGYTF. The CDR3 DNA sequence: TGTGCCAGCAGTGAAGGTGCTGGCTACACCTTC. The full variable domain, rest sourced from reference TRBV2 and TRBJ1-2, is EPEVTQTPSHQVTQMGQEVILRCVPISNHLYFYWYRQILGQKVEFLVSFYNNEISEKSEIFDDQFSVERPDGSNFTLKIRSTKLEDSAMYFCASSEGAGYTFGSGTRLTVV.

As concerns this clonotype: A much larger clone lies a single base off, so this may be a read error. This chain joins TRBV30 and TRBJ2-2, with 7 bases lining up with TRBD2. CDR1 and CDR2 (germline): GTSNPN, SVGIG (reference sequence). The CDR3 is 14 amino acids. Trimming took 3 bases from V and 6 from J; bases not matched to a gene: 7. This chain's CDR3 is CAWSGQAGAGELFF. CDR3 in DNA: TGTGCCTGGAGCGGGCAGGCGGGAGCCGGGGAGCTGTTTTTT.

This clonotype showed up just a few times. The chain employs TRBV10-3 and TRBJ2-3; 15 positions agree with TRBD2. The V segment lost 6 bases and the J segment 4 bases; nucleotides outside the gene matches: 5. This CDR3 has 16 amino acids. Per germline, CDR1 ENHRY and CDR2 SYGVKD. The DNA for the CDR3 is TGTGCCATCAGCTGGGGACTAGCGGGAGGCCCAGATACGCAGTATTTT. Translation: CAISWGLAGGPDTQYF.

The genes are TRBV10-2 and TRBJ1-4, with D unclear. Trimming removed 6 bases from V and 2 bases from J, with 7 bases in between. Germline V gene sequence: CDR1 WSHSY, CDR2 SAAADI. The CDR3 covers 13 residues. CDR3 DNA sequence: TGCGCCAGCAGGGAGGACACTAATGAAAAACTGTTTTTT. Translating gives CASREDTNEKLFF.

There are a few counts of this clonotype. The chain is built from TRBV25-1 and TRBJ1-6; possible D gene TRBD1, 5 bases. V was pared by 1 base and J by 7 bases, with 23 bases between. The CDR3 contains 19 residues. Germline V gene data show CDR1 as MGHDK and CDR2 as SYGVNS. CDR3 coding DNA: TGTGCCAGCAGTGAATTCCACAGATCCGATATCTGGGGGAATTCACCCCTCCACTTT. This codes for CASSEFHRSDIWGNSPLHF.

The V call is TRBV4-1, the J call TRBJ2-2; D may be TRBD2 (5 bases). Trimming removed 2 bases from V and 2 bases from J, with 6 bases in between. There are 14 residues in the CDR3. The V gene's germline CDR1 is MGHRA and CDR2 YSYEKL. The CDR3 DNA follows: TGCGCCAGCAGCCAATCGGGAAACACCGGGGAGCTGTTTTTT. This gives the protein CASSQSGNTGELFF.

This clonotype occurred a few times. The rearrangement uses TRBV18 and TRBJ2-1; 8 bases are shared with TRBD2. The CDR3 has 16 amino acids. V gave up 1 base and J gave up 6 bases; unmatched junction bases: 8. CDR1 and CDR2 (germline): KGHSH, LQKENI. DNA of the CDR3: TGTGCCAGCTCACCACTTCTCTCGGGAGGGTTCAATGAGCAGTTCTTC. Protein product: CASSPLLSGGFNEQFF.

The rearrangement joins TRBV29-1 to TRBJ2-2; 9 bases are shared with TRBD2. With 4 bases clipped from V and 5 bases from J, the junction kept 14 bases outside the gene matches. The CDR3 consists of 17 residues. The germline gives CDR1 SQVTM, CDR2 ANQGSEA. In DNA form, the CDR3 reads TGCAGCGTTGTTCCTGCGGGGCGGGAGGGCCAAACCGGGGAGCTGTTTTTT. It specifies CSVVPAGREGQTGELFF.

This clonotype was observed many times. The chain combines TRBV29-1 with TRBJ2-7; the D gene is possibly TRBD1 (6 bases). The CDR3 has 14 residues. V lost 4 bases to trimming and J lost 2 bases, with 15 bases between them. Germline CDR1 SQVTM, CDR2 ANQGSEA. CDR3 in DNA: TGCAGCGTTGTTCATCGGGACAAGCCCTACGAGCAGTACTTC. Its protein is CSVVHRDKPYEQYF.

With regard to this clonotype: The junction departs from germline at one end; a sequencing error may be responsible. The J gene is TRBJ1-4, the V gene TRBV27; tentatively, D is TRBD1 (6 bases). Germline V gene lookup returns CDR1 MNHEY and CDR2 SMNVEV (reference sequence). This CDR3 comprises 15 residues. This chain's CDR3 is CASSEVQGTNGKLFF. Written as DNA, the CDR3 is TGTGCCAGCAGTGAGGTGCAGGGGACGAATGGAAAACTGTTTTTT.